The source of this TCR beta chain is a study of cytomegalovirus exposure and HLA in healthy donors. Study-level findings and limits: Later on, an analysis tied 15,000 or so TCR beta sequences to HLA alleles at 0.05 false discovery rate.

About this clone: Its antigen is unidentified. Mismatch with germline at one junction end may stem from a read error.

This PCR relied on a set of 60 Vbeta primers and 13 Jbeta primers. The assay was immunoSEQ multiplex PCR, and TCRdb's table has in-frame clones only and misses some. The top ten hold roughly 1.5% of the sample, which has 150,000 to 200,000 clones, 70% to 80% seen once. Germline CDR1 reads SSHAT; CDR2 reads FNYEAQ (reference sequence). The CDR3 consists of 17 residues. The rearrangement links TRBV7-7 to TRBJ2-1, with 7 bases fitting TRBD2. Sample: PBMCs. This sequence was found in a man between 18 and 29 years old in good health and CMV-seronegative. The CDR3 sequence: CASSLIRWAGDYNEQFF. CDR3 DNA: TGTGCTAGCAGCTTAATCAGATGGGCGGGAGACTACAATGAGCAGTTCTTC.